Shown below are 30 T cell receptor beta chains from a single sample sequenced in a study of blood T cell repertoires in COVID-19. TCRdb keeps only in-frame clones here, not all; method: immunoSEQ multiplex PCR. The sample holds about 270,000 clones, 70% to 90% seen once. Sequencing was performed on peripheral blood. The receptors were sampled from a woman between 65 and 79 years old with acute or convalescent COVID-19.

This chain links TRBV3-1 (or the pseudogene TRBV3-2) with TRBJ1-4; D may be TRBD1 (5 bases). The V gene lost 2 bases and the J gene lost 5 bases, with 15 bases spanning the gap. This CDR3 contains 16 residues. Germline CDR1 is LGHDT and CDR2 is YNNKEL (reference sequence). The CDR3 DNA follows: TGTGCCAGCAGCCAACGTGGGGCTGGTGAAAATGAAAAACTGTTTTTT. It specifies CASSQRGAGENEKLFF.

The chain has TRBV4-1 and TRBJ1-2; TRBD1 is a possible D gene (5 bases). Germline V gives CDR1 MGHRA, CDR2 YSYEKL. There are 15 residues in the CDR3. Trimming removed 1 base from V and 0 bases from J, with 9 bases in between. CDR3 bases: TGCGCCAGCAGCCAAGGACAGATAGCTAACTATGGCTACACCTTC. This codes for CASSQGQIANYGYTF.

The rearrangement joins TRBV29-1 to TRBJ1-1; TRBD1 matches 9 bases. CDR3 length equals 12 residues. The germline gives CDR1 SQVTM, CDR2 ANQGSEA. V lost 5 bases, J lost 5 bases, and 3 bases stayed unmatched. The CDR3 region is CSVWDRETEAFF. CDR3 nucleotides: TGCAGCGTTTGGGACAGGGAAACTGAAGCTTTCTTT.

V and J are TRBV10-2 and TRBJ2-2; maybe TRBD2 (5 bases). Germline CDR1 and CDR2: WSHSY and SAAADI. The CDR3 consists of 14 residues. V gave up 6 bases and J gave up 2 bases, with 10 bases separating them. CDR3: CASRGGLNTGELFF. For the CDR3, the DNA is TGCGCCAGCAGAGGCGGGCTCAACACCGGGGAGCTGTTTTTT.

The chain links TRBV6-5 to TRBJ2-4, with 9 bases that match TRBD1. Germline V gives CDR1 MNHEY, CDR2 SVGAGI. Trimming took 6 bases from V and 8 from J; bases not matched to a gene: 5. This CDR3 is 13 amino acids long. The CDR3 sequence is CASRRTGEDIQYF. CDR3 in DNA: TGTGCCAGCAGGAGGACAGGGGAAGACATTCAGTACTTC.

The chain employs TRBV24-1 and TRBJ2-7; tentative D call: TRBD2 (6 bases). This CDR3 spans 12 amino acids. The ends were cut back, 9 bases at V and 3 bases at J, with 11 bases in the middle. Germline V gene data show CDR1 as KGHDR and CDR2 as SFDVKD. CDR3 nucleotide sequence: TGTGCCACCCGGAGGGAAGGCTACGAGCAGTACTTC. As protein: CATRREGYEQYF.

This clone was found once. This chain uses TRBV6-5 with TRBJ1-4; 7 nucleotides line up with TRBD1. The V and J ends lost 6 bases and 8 bases, in that order; junction bases with no gene match: 3. CDR1 and CDR2 (germline): MNHEY, SVGAGI. The CDR3 has 12 amino acids. The CDR3 loop reads CASSPGGEKLFF. In DNA form, the CDR3 reads TGTGCCAGCAGCCCAGGGGGGGAAAAACTGTTTTTT.

The chain is built from TRBV5-4 and TRBJ2-7, with a weak D call TRBD1 (5 bases). From germline, CDR1 is SGHNT and CDR2 YYREEE (reference sequence). The V gene lost 4 bases and the J gene lost 2 bases, with 13 bases spanning the gap. The CDR3 contains 14 residues. The CDR3 sequence: CASSLQGRTYEQYF. The CDR3 DNA follows: TGTGCCAGCAGCCTCCAGGGTAGGACCTACGAGCAGTACTTC.

This chain connects TRBV9 to TRBJ2-4; a weak D match, TRBD2 (6 bases). This CDR3 spans 14 amino acids. V lost 4 bases and J lost 8, with 16 bases in between. The germline V gene has CDR1 SGDLS and CDR2 YYNGEE. DNA for the CDR3: TGTGCCAGCAGCCTTAGTGGGGGGAATGACATTCAGTACTTC. Translated, it gives CASSLSGGNDIQYF.

This sequence joins TRBV19 and TRBJ1-1; 9 bases are a match to TRBD1. V was pared by 1 base and J by 2 bases, with 5 bases of the junction left unmatched. Germline V CDR1 and CDR2: LNHDA, SQIVND (reference sequence). This CDR3 has 16 residues. For the CDR3, the DNA is TGTGCCAGTAGTATAGGGGGGACAGGGACAAACACTGAAGCTTTCTTT. Translating it yields CASSIGGTGTNTEAFF.

This rearrangement joins TRBV15 to TRBJ1-5; D is undetermined. With 4 bases removed from V and 2 bases from J, the gap between germline ends came to 9 bases. Germline assignment: CDR1 LNHNV and CDR2 YYDKDF (reference sequence). The length of the CDR3 is 14 residues. The CDR3 DNA sequence: TGTGCCACCAGCATGGGCTCTGGCAATCAGCCCCAGCATTTT. Translated, it gives CATSMGSGNQPQHF.

V and J are TRBV5-1 and TRBJ1-3; no reliable D call. V dropped 4 bases and J dropped 0 bases, with 14 bases sitting between them. Per germline, CDR1 SGHRS and CDR2 YFSETQ. There are 16 residues in the CDR3. CDR3 residues: CASSPEEGTSGNTIYF. CDR3 DNA: TGCGCCAGCAGCCCGGAGGAGGGTACCTCTGGAAACACCATATATTTT.

The DNA for the CDR3 is TGTGCCTGGTCCGGGGGACTCCAAGAGACCCAGTACTTC. It translates to CAWSGGLQETQYF. The V call is TRBV30, the J call TRBJ2-5, with a weak D call TRBD2 (6 bases). Germline assignment: CDR1 GTSNPN and CDR2 SVGIG (reference sequence). The CDR3 spans 13 residues. Trimming pared 5 bases from V and 1 base from J, leaving 11 bases between.

The sample holds one count of this clone. The genes are TRBV10-3 and TRBJ1-5; maybe TRBD1 (6 bases). Deletions cut 3 bases from V and 8 bases from J, with 14 bases between. Germline V gives CDR1 ENHRY, CDR2 SYGVKD. The CDR3 contains 14 residues. In DNA form, the CDR3 reads TGTGCCATCAGTGACCTTCAGGGGTCTGAGCCCCAGCATTTT. The encoded protein is CAISDLQGSEPQHF.

This clone showed up just once. This chain connects TRBV5-6 to TRBJ2-7; D is possibly TRBD1 (6 bases). Germline V gene data show CDR1 as SGHDT and CDR2 as YYEEEE. Trimming pared 1 base from V and 3 bases from J, leaving 8 bases between. The CDR3 covers 13 residues. The CDR3 protein is CASSLRQDYEQYF. In DNA form, the CDR3 reads TGTGCCAGCAGCTTGAGACAGGACTACGAGCAGTACTTC.

This chain uses TRBV7-2 with TRBJ1-5, with 7 bases identical to TRBD1. V lost 1 base and J lost 5; bases outside the gene matches: 5. Germline CDR1 and CDR2: SGHTA and FQGNSA. This CDR3 spans 15 amino acids. The CDR3 region has the DNA TGTGCCAGCAGCTTAGACGGGCAGGGGGATCAGCCCCAGCATTTT. Translating gives CASSLDGQGDQPQHF.

J is TRBJ2-3 and V is TRBV5-4, with 7 bases identical to TRBD1. With 4 bases clipped from V and 3 bases from J, the junction kept 8 bases outside the gene matches. Germline lookup yields CDR1 SGHNT and CDR2 YYREEE (reference sequence). CDR3 length: 15 amino acids. CDR3 sequence reads: CASSEDRALTDTQYF. CDR3 bases: TGTGCCAGCAGCGAAGACAGGGCCTTGACAGATACGCAGTATTTT.

This chain links TRBV4-2 with TRBJ2-7; 7 bases are a match to TRBD1. After removal of 5 bases from V and 6 bases from J, the junction contained 13 bases not matched to a gene. CDR1 is LGHNA, CDR2 YNFKEQ, per germline. The CDR3 runs 15 residues. Written as DNA, the CDR3 is TGTGCCAGCAGCGTTGGGACAGCTGGTACCCTCGAGCAGTACTTC. This codes for CASSVGTAGTLEQYF.

The chain couples TRBV5-5 to TRBJ1-1; possibly TRBD1 for D (5 bases). CDR1 is SGHKS and CDR2 is YYEKEE in the germline V gene (reference sequence). The V gene lost 4 bases and the J gene lost 9 bases, with 16 bases spanning the gap. This CDR3 spans 13 amino acids. DNA for the CDR3: TGTGCCAGCAGCCCCGACGGGGGTACCCAAGCTTTCTTT. This gives the protein CASSPDGGTQAFF.

V and J are TRBV9 and TRBJ1-2; D may be TRBD1 (5 bases). This CDR3 is built from 14 residues. CDR1 SGDLS and CDR2 YYNGEE come from the germline V gene. Trimming left V 3 bases short and J 0 bases short, with 9 bases between. This chain's CDR3 is CASSGQKSNYGYTF. The CDR3 DNA reads TGTGCCAGCAGCGGACAGAAATCTAACTATGGCTACACCTTC. The entire variable domain, with the rest obtained from reference TRBV9 and TRBJ1-2, is as follows: DSGVTQTPKHLITATGQRVTLRCSPRSGDLSVYWYQQSLDQGLQFLIQYYNGEERAKGNILERFSAQQFPDLHSELNLSSLELGDSALYFCASSGQKSNYGYTFGSGTRLTVV.

The chain recombines TRBV3-1 (or the pseudogene TRBV3-2) with TRBJ1-2; D gene unclear. V shed 1 base and J shed 0 bases, with 6 bases lying between them. Germline CDR1 and CDR2: LGHDT and YNNKEL (reference sequence). The CDR3 has 14 residues. CDR3 loop: CASSQGPTNYGYTF. DNA for the CDR3: TGTGCCAGCAGCCAAGGTCCAACTAACTATGGCTACACCTTC.

The rearrangement links TRBV2 to TRBJ2-2, with D possibly matching TRBD1 (5 bases). CDR3 length: 14 amino acids. The germline V gene has CDR1 SNHLY and CDR2 FYNNEI. The V end lost 8 bases, the J end lost 3 bases, and 13 bases lay between the germline ends. The CDR3 loop reads CASGSQGYTGELFF. CDR3 coding DNA: TGTGCCAGCGGTTCTCAGGGTTACACCGGGGAGCTGTTTTTT.

V gene TRBV18 combines with J gene TRBJ1-2, with 9 bases lining up with TRBD1. The CDR3 covers 15 residues. V was clipped by 6 bases and J by 6 bases; unmatched bases: 11. Germline V lookup: CDR1 KGHSH, CDR2 LQKENI. The CDR3: CASSDSGTGSHGYTF. Written as DNA, the CDR3 is TGTGCCAGCTCGGACTCCGGGACAGGGTCTCATGGCTACACCTTC.

The V call is TRBV11-3, the J call TRBJ2-1, with a tentative D call TRBD2 (6 bases). V lost 8 bases, J lost 2 bases, and 7 bases lay in between. Germline CDR1 and CDR2: SGHNT and YENEEA. The CDR3 runs 12 residues. In DNA form, the CDR3 reads TGTGCCAGCGGGAGGACCTACAATGAGCAGTTCTTC. Its translation is CASGRTYNEQFF.

The chain joins TRBV18 to TRBJ2-5; a weak D match, TRBD1 (7 bases). There are 14 residues in the CDR3. Trimming removed 6 bases from V and 6 bases from J, with 17 bases in between. Per the germline V gene, CDR1 is KGHSH and CDR2 is LQKENI. The CDR3, as DNA: TGTGCCAGCTCCCCCGACAGGGCGGGGAAGACCCAGTACTTC. Amino acid sequence: CASSPDRAGKTQYF.

CDR3 residues: CASSYVAGRYEQYF. CDR3 bases: TGTGCCAGCAGTTACGTGGCGGGGAGATACGAGCAGTACTTC. J is TRBJ2-7 and V is TRBV6-5, with D tentatively TRBD2 (6 bases). Per germline, CDR1 MNHEY and CDR2 SVGAGI. CDR3 length: 14 residues. V lost 2 bases and J 4 bases, leaving 12 bases between the germline ends.

The CDR3 protein is CASGFQTEAFF. The CDR3 nucleotides read TGTGCTAGTGGTTTTCAGACTGAAGCTTTCTTT. This chain links TRBV12-5 with TRBJ1-1, with D hard to call. The CDR3 loop spans 11 amino acids. Trimming took 3 bases from V and 5 from J, leaving 4 bases between them. Germline CDR1 and CDR2: LGHNT and FRNRAP.

The chain joins TRBV7-2 to TRBJ2-3; TRBD2 agrees at 12 bases. This CDR3 has 16 residues. With 5 bases clipped from V and 6 bases from J, the junction kept 9 bases outside the gene matches. CDR1 is SGHTA, CDR2 FQGNSA, per germline. The DNA for the CDR3 is TGTGCCAGCAGCCCCTGGCGGCTAGCGGGGGGGGATACGCAGTATTTT. Translating gives CASSPWRLAGGDTQYF.

J is TRBJ2-1 and V is TRBV9, with TRBD2 as a possible D gene (5 bases). The CDR3 covers 16 residues. Trimming took 0 bases from V and 6 from J, leaving 16 bases between them. The germline CDR1 and CDR2 sequences are SGDLS and YYNGEE. DNA for the CDR3: TGTGCCAGCAGCGTAGCGCGCTTAGGGAGATCCAATGAGCAGTTCTTC. It is translated as CASSVARLGRSNEQFF.

The rearrangement links TRBV7-8 to TRBJ1-1, with no clear D. V lost 2 bases and J lost 10, with 14 bases in between. The CDR3 loop spans 13 amino acids. Germline CDR1 SGHVS, CDR2 FQNEAQ. The CDR3 sequence is CASSLTGGEGAFF. DNA for the CDR3: TGTGCCAGCAGCTTAACGGGTGGGGAGGGAGCTTTCTTT.